This TCR beta chain was sequenced during a study of T cells in localized non-small cell lung cancer. Points from the study as a whole: Adjacent lung had a median 57 of the 100 largest tumor clones.

V lost 6 bases and J lost 0, with 12 bases in between. This CDR3 has 16 residues. Germline CDR1 MGHDK, CDR2 SYGVNS. Here immunoSEQ multiplex PCR was the method, and the copy in TCRdb shows in-frame clones only, minus some. Counted here are approximately 4,500 clones, more than 30% occurring once; the ten biggest clones make up just over 8%. For this clone: Its antigen is as yet unknown.

This clonotype was sampled from an older male donor with stage I lung adenocarcinoma. Sequenced material: lung tumor tissue, taken before any cancer treatment. The chain carries TRBV25-1 and TRBJ2-6, with D possibly being TRBD1 or TRBD2 (5 bases each). CDR3 amino acids: CASSGDRYSGANVLTF. The CDR3 nucleotides are TGTGCCAGCAGCGGGGACCGATACTCTGGGGCCAACGTCCTGACTTTC.